Listed here are 7 T cell receptor beta chains from one sample, sequenced in a study of blood T cell repertoires in COVID-19. Sequencing used immunoSEQ multiplex PCR; TCRdb keeps in-frame clones, though not all of them. The data show 130,000 to 150,000 clones, approximately 80% seen once. Specimen: peripheral blood. The receptors shown here come from a man aged 55 to 69 with active or convalescent COVID-19.

J is TRBJ2-3 and V is TRBV15, with 8 bases identical to TRBD2. Germline V lookup: CDR1 LNHNV, CDR2 YYDKDF (reference sequence). After removal of 1 base from V and 3 bases from J, the junction contained 6 bases not matched to a gene. This CDR3 has 16 residues. CDR3 loop: CATSRVSGSGTDTQYF. The CDR3 DNA follows: TGTGCCACCAGCAGAGTGAGCGGGAGCGGTACAGATACGCAGTATTTT.

The V and J genes are TRBV5-8 and TRBJ2-1; 7 bases agree with TRBD2. Germline values: CDR1 SGHTS, CDR2 YDEGEE. With 2 bases clipped from V and 7 bases from J, the junction kept 6 bases outside the gene matches. The CDR3 is 14 residues long. The CDR3 loop is CASSLTGGRNEQFF. CDR3 DNA: TGTGCCAGCAGCTTAACGGGAGGCCGTAATGAGCAGTTCTTC.

This chain connects TRBV28 to TRBJ1-5; TRBD1 matches at 10 bases. The germline gives CDR1 MDHEN, CDR2 SYDVKM. Germline trimming cut 10 bases from V and 4 bases from J; bases unmatched to any gene: 13. The CDR3 is 16 residues long. The DNA for the CDR3 is TGTGCCACCGAACCCCCCGGGACAGGGGATAATCAGCCCCAGCATTTT. It specifies CATEPPGTGDNQPQHF.

This rearrangement joins TRBV23-1 to TRBJ1-4; TRBD1 might be the D (5 bases). TRBV23-1 is labeled an ORF, and its function is uncertain. This CDR3 contains 15 residues. The V gene lost 6 bases and the J gene lost 3 bases, with 14 bases spanning the gap. This CDR3 reads CASRTEPEANEKLFF. CDR3 sequence (DNA): TGCGCCAGCAGGACAGAGCCCGAAGCTAATGAAAAACTGTTTTTT.

The V and J genes are TRBV2 and TRBJ1-1, with D possibly being TRBD1 (5 bases). CDR1 is SNHLY and CDR2 is FYNNEI in the germline V gene. The CDR3 sequence is 16 residues long. The germline V and J ends were trimmed by 5 bases and 2 bases, with 18 bases remaining between them. CDR3 loop: CASSPGIWGRNTEAFF. CDR3 DNA sequence: TGTGCCAGCAGTCCAGGGATTTGGGGTAGAAACACTGAAGCTTTCTTT.

The rearrangement uses TRBV5-4 and TRBJ2-7; a weak D match, TRBD2 (6 bases). Germline V gives CDR1 SGHNT, CDR2 YYREEE (reference sequence). This CDR3 has 13 amino acids. V was pared by 0 bases and J by 5 bases, with 9 bases between. This chain's CDR3 is CASSLAGENEQYF. Written as DNA, the CDR3 is TGTGCCAGCAGCTTGGCGGGAGAGAACGAGCAGTACTTC. The whole variable domain, remainder taken from reference TRBV5-4 and TRBJ2-7, is ETGVTQSPTHLIKTRGQQVTLRCSSQSGHNTVSWYQQALGQGPQFIFQYYREEENGRGNFPPRFSGLQFPNYSSELNVNALELDDSALYLCASSLAGENEQYFGPGTRLTVT.

V and J are TRBV12-5 and TRBJ1-1; D is perhaps TRBD1 (5 bases). From germline, CDR1 is LGHNT and CDR2 FRNRAP. V dropped 0 bases and J dropped 4 bases, with 15 bases sitting between them. The CDR3 sequence is 16 residues long. The CDR3: CASGLVRGAGSTEAFF. In nucleotides, the CDR3 is TGTGCTAGTGGTTTGGTAAGAGGAGCAGGGTCCACTGAAGCTTTCTTT.